The clone carrying this T cell receptor beta chain has just a few counts. The CDR3 covers 15 residues. Per germline, CDR1 MDHEN and CDR2 SYDVKM. The V and J ends lost 8 bases and 2 bases respectively, with 16 bases between them. The data originate from a study of T cells in Graves' hyperthyroidism and ophthalmopathy. What was amplified from RNA transcripts were TCR beta CDR3 regions. HTBI primers drove first-round RT-PCR of the TCR CDR3. TCRdb re-derived calls from the multiplex PCR reads in MiXCR, one entry per CDR3 protein. The repertoire holds approximately 420,000 distinct CDR3 sequences, with under 15% as singletons.

The source of this sequence is a woman aged 25 to 39 with Graves' hyperthyroidism. The source material was blood. J is TRBJ1-5 and V is TRBV28; tentatively, D is TRBD1 (5 bases). This CDR3 is CASVPRGSGNQPQHF. The DNA of the CDR3 is TGTGCCAGCGTTCCCCGGGGGTCAGGCAATCAGCCCCAGCATTTT.